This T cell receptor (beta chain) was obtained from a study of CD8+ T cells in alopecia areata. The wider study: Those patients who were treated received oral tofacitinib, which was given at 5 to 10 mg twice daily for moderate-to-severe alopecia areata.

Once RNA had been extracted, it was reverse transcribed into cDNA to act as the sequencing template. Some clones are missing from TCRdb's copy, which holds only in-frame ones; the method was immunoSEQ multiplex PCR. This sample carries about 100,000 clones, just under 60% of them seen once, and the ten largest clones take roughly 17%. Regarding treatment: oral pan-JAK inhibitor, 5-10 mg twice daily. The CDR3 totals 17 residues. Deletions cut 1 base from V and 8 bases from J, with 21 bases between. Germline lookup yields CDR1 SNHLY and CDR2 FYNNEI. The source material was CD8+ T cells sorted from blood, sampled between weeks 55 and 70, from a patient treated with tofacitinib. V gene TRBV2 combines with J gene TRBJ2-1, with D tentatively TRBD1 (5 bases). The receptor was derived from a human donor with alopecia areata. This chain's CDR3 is CASSEVGVRELGDEQFF. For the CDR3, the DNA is TGTGCCAGCAGTGAAGTAGGTGTCAGAGAATTAGGGGATGAGCAGTTCTTC.